This T cell receptor beta chain comes out of a study of beta chain features in type 1 diabetes. At the level of the study: There was similarity between patients and healthy donors in age, gender and cell yields.

The entirety of the isolated RNA underwent reverse transcription, so expressed TCRB transcripts were sequenced. Assay used: immunoSEQ multiplex PCR; TCRdb lists only in-frame clones, some missing. Of approximately 260,000 clones in the sample, about 24% were seen once. CD4+ naive, central memory, regulatory and stem cell-like memory subsets were isolated by sorting on CD45RO/CCR7/CD25/CD127/CD95/CD27. Study-wide results and limits: Moderately but significantly shorter TCRB CDR3s were found in Type 1 diabetes patients in all four CD4+ subsets.

Germline CDR1 reads SNHLY; CDR2 reads FYNNEI. V shed 6 bases and J 3 bases; nucleotides not matched to a gene: 7. CDR3 length equals 14 residues. On this clone itself: Its target is not known.

This clonotype was obtained from a woman under 40 with type 1 diabetes. Material: naive CD4+ T cells from blood. This chain joins TRBV2 and TRBJ2-5; 7 bases line up with TRBD1. The CDR3 here is CASRPGQRKETQYF. In nucleotides, the CDR3 is TGTGCCAGCAGGCCGGGACAGAGAAAAGAGACCCAGTACTTC.